Below are 17 T cell receptor beta chains sequenced from a single sample in a study of somatic mutations in cytotoxic T cells in rheumatoid arthritis. Here immunoSEQ multiplex PCR was the method, and the copy in TCRdb shows in-frame clones only, minus some. The sample consists of some 14,000 clones, about 81% of them appearing once. The specimen sequenced was CD8+ T cells sorted from blood. These receptors were taken from an adult with rheumatoid arthritis.

The chain has TRBV27 and TRBJ2-3; the D is unclear. This CDR3 is 14 amino acids long. Trimming shortened V by 2 bases and J by 0 bases, and 6 bases separated the two germline ends. Germline CDR1 is MNHEY and CDR2 is SMNVEV (reference sequence). The CDR3, as DNA: TGTGCCAGCAGTTTAGAGGTCAGCACAGATACGCAGTATTTT. Its translation: CASSLEVSTDTQYF.

This clone was detected a few times. The chain uses TRBV6-5 and TRBJ1-1, with D perhaps matching TRBD1 (6 bases). V was pared by 4 bases and J by 1 base, with 7 bases between. This CDR3 has 13 amino acids. Per germline, CDR1 MNHEY and CDR2 SVGAGI. This chain's CDR3 is CASSSGENTEAFF. CDR3 bases: TGTGCCAGCAGTTCAGGGGAGAACACTGAAGCTTTCTTT.

The J gene is TRBJ2-5, the V gene TRBV10-3, with TRBD2 identical over 10 bases. This CDR3 is built from 17 residues. V lost 0 bases to trimming and J lost 4 bases; unmatched junction nucleotides: 8. CDR1 is ENHRY, CDR2 SYGVKD, per germline. The CDR3 DNA reads as TGTGCCATCAGTGAGTCGGATCGTAGCGGGGGGCGAGAGACCCAGTACTTC. Its protein is CAISESDRSGGRETQYF.

The chain joins TRBV29-1 to TRBJ2-1; possible D gene TRBD2, 6 bases. V was clipped by 1 base and J by 2 bases, with 9 bases between them. The CDR3 is 14 amino acids. Germline CDR1 reads SQVTM; CDR2 reads ANQGSEA. CDR3 sequence reads: CSVEGGDTYNEQFF. The DNA of the CDR3 is TGCAGCGTTGAAGGGGGGGATACCTACAATGAGCAGTTCTTC.

This chain connects TRBV1 to TRBJ2-6; TRBD1 was called by the table and not checked on the DNA. TRBV1 is recorded as a pseudogene. CDR3 length: 17 amino acids. The CDR3 is CTSSRHRAQSRANVLTF. CDR3 sequence (DNA): TGCACCAGCAGTCGCCACCGTGCACAAAGTCGGGCCAACGTCCTGACTTTC.

This clone has only a few counts. J is TRBJ2-7 and V is TRBV19, with 10 bases that match TRBD2. With 3 bases clipped from V and 4 bases from J, the junction kept 3 bases outside the gene matches. CDR3 length: 14 residues. CDR1 is LNHDA and CDR2 is SQIVND in the germline V gene (reference sequence). CDR3 sequence (DNA): TGTGCCAGTAGTATCGTAGCGGGAGGTTACGAGCAGTACTTC. Amino acids: CASSIVAGGYEQYF.

The V call is TRBV6-1, the J call TRBJ2-1; 9 bases are shared with TRBD2. The CDR3 sequence is 14 residues long. V was pared by 1 base and J by 10 bases, with 5 bases of the junction left unmatched. CDR1 is MNHNS and CDR2 is SASEGT in the germline V gene. The CDR3 loop reads CASSEVPSGVEQFF. CDR3 nucleotides: TGTGCCAGCAGTGAAGTTCCTAGCGGGGTGGAGCAGTTCTTC.

This chain connects TRBV19 to TRBJ1-1; D is perhaps TRBD1 (5 bases). This CDR3 region has 13 residues. Germline V gene lookup returns CDR1 LNHDA and CDR2 SQIVND (reference sequence). Trimming took off 5 bases at V and 4 bases at J, with 11 bases between the two ends. The CDR3 coding sequence is TGTGCCAGTAGTTTCAGGGTTTTCACTGAAGCTTTCTTT. As protein: CASSFRVFTEAFF.

V is TRBV4-1 and J is TRBJ2-5; the match to TRBD1 covers 7 bases. The V gene's germline CDR1 is MGHRA and CDR2 YSYEKL. CDR3 size: 15 residues. After removal of 5 bases from V and 2 bases from J, the junction contained 8 bases not matched to a gene. The CDR3, as DNA: TGCGCCAGCAGCATGACTCCGGGACAGCAAGAGACCCAGTACTTC. Its translation: CASSMTPGQQETQYF.

This clone was seen more than once but under ten times. The rearrangement joins TRBV10-3 to TRBJ2-2; D uncertain. Germline V gene sequence: CDR1 ENHRY, CDR2 SYGVKD. The V gene lost 3 bases and the J gene lost 4 bases, with 12 bases spanning the gap. The CDR3 has 15 residues. The chain's CDR3 is CAISEWQVGTGELFF. CDR3 nucleotides: TGTGCCATCAGTGAATGGCAGGTGGGCACCGGGGAGCTGTTTTTT.

This clone was seen once. This chain uses TRBV9 with TRBJ2-1; possible D gene TRBD1, 6 bases. Germline V CDR1 and CDR2: SGDLS, YYNGEE. The CDR3 length is 16 residues. V gave up 4 bases and J gave up 0 bases, with 14 bases separating them. The CDR3 loop is CASSSDGTTSYNEQFF. CDR3 in DNA: TGTGCCAGCAGCTCCGATGGGACAACCTCCTACAATGAGCAGTTCTTC.

The chain couples TRBV14 to TRBJ2-7; D not certain. The CDR3 covers 15 residues. The V end was cut by 4 bases, the J end by 0 bases, with 13 bases between. Germline V gene lookup returns CDR1 SGHDN and CDR2 FVKESK. The chain's CDR3 is CASSPGSKSSYEQYF. CDR3 coding DNA: TGTGCCAGCAGCCCCGGGTCGAAAAGCTCCTACGAGCAGTACTTC.

The V and J genes are TRBV30 and TRBJ1-4, with no clear D. The CDR3 is 13 amino acids. V was shortened by 1 base and J by 8 bases, with 11 bases between the two germline ends. Germline V gene lookup returns CDR1 GTSNPN and CDR2 SVGIG (reference sequence). Here the CDR3 DNA reads TGTGCCTGGAGTGCGGGTTTTGGAGAAAAACTGTTTTTT. Its translation is CAWSAGFGEKLFF.

This clone came up a few times. V gene TRBV19 combines with J gene TRBJ2-5; no clear D gene. This CDR3 is built from 12 residues. Germline CDR1 and CDR2: LNHDA and SQIVND (reference sequence). Between the trimmed V and J ends, which lost 5 bases and 2 bases, there was a span of 6 bases. This CDR3 is CASSPTQETQYF. CDR3 nucleotide sequence: TGTGCCAGTAGTCCAACACAAGAGACCCAGTACTTC.

This rearrangement joins TRBV5-6 to TRBJ1-2; D is undetermined. From germline, CDR1 is SGHDT and CDR2 YYEEEE. CDR3 size: 14 residues. Trimming pared 1 base from V and 7 bases from J, leaving 14 bases between. CDR3 in DNA: TGTGCCAGCAGCTTGTTCAAGGATTATGTTGGCTACACCTTC. This codes for CASSLFKDYVGYTF.

This sequence joins TRBV6-5 and TRBJ1-1; tentatively, D is TRBD1 (5 bases). Germline CDR1 is MNHEY and CDR2 is SVGAGI. V lost 6 bases, J lost 5 bases, and 19 bases lay in between. CDR3 length: 15 residues. DNA of the CDR3: TGTGCCAGCAGGCCCCAATCTGAGGGGTGGACTGAAGCTTTCTTT. Its translation: CASRPQSEGWTEAFF.

The chain recombines TRBV4-1 with TRBJ1-5, with D possibly TRBD1 on 6 matching bases. Germline CDR1 is MGHRA and CDR2 is YSYEKL. The CDR3 runs 15 residues. Trimming removed 0 bases from V and 6 bases from J, with 12 bases in between. DNA of the CDR3: TGCGCCAGCAGCCAAGAGGGGGGGCGCGGTCAGCCCCAGCATTTT. Translated, it gives CASSQEGGRGQPQHF.